Listed here is a single TCR beta chain. This clone was seen only a few times. There is no known antigen for this receptor. The input lacks base qualities; no much larger clone sits a single base away. These data are taken from a study of blood T cell repertoires in COVID-19 (TCRdb year 2020). Broadly, across the study: Samples covering the acute and convalescent phases of COVID-19 were provided by collaborators in the United States, Italy and Spain. The repertoires were released in a freely available public database intended as a resource for research on the immune response to SARS-CoV-2. Sample metadata almost always included a de-identified subject ID, COVID-19 status, age in years and sex. Where available, HLA class I and class II types were taken from metadata supplied by the sample provider and were not determined by assay-based typing. Deeply sampled blood TCRbeta repertoires from subjects exposed to, actively infected with, or recovered from COVID-19 were included in the dataset. Samples were obtained from the ongoing ImmuneRACE study (first 160 participants) and from 1,254 subjects provided by 6 global collaborators. The prospective study material was composed of cDNA or gDNA derived from T cells, B-cell-depleted T cells, or PBMCs. On the study overall, not on this receptor specifically: The amount of clinical and demographic metadata varied by source and participant and was provided uncurated.

Each collaborating institution followed its own protocols to collect whole blood in K2EDTA tubes. For TCRbeta analysis, collaborators shipped samples as frozen whole blood, isolated PBMCs, or DNA extracted from either of those sample types. V drops 2 bases and J drops 5 bases, leaving 10 bases in between. CDR1 is given as MNHNS and CDR2 as SASEGT, both from the germline V gene. The CDR3 sequence holds 14 residues, the cysteine and phenylalanine included. Of the read, only the CDR3 DNA is kept; its 42 bases are in frame from base 1. The immunoSEQ Assay, a bias-controlled multiplex PCR, was used to amplify TCRbeta CDR3 regions from genomic DNA. As for the original processing: Within the assay, amplification of reference gene primers was used to estimate how many nucleated cells each sample contained. To quantify the absolute abundance of each unique TCRbeta CDR3 rearrangement, sequence reads were collapsed and filtered. For each sample, productive Simpson clonality was calculated as the square root of Simpson's diversity index over productive rearrangements. TCRdb mirrors the immuneACCESS table, restricted to in-frame sequences. Some clones are absent from its copies; in checked studies, under half trace to an unresolved V gene, and the reason for the others is unknown. The V and J calls and clone size were taken over from that table, and D and trimming were inferred from the DNA. In all, the sample holds 100,000 or so clones, and roughly 92% of those were seen once. The ten largest make up around 5.7% of the sample.

The sequenced sample consisted of peripheral blood. The V and J genes are TRBV6-1 and TRBJ1-5; the D gene remains uncertain. The sequence was obtained from a man between 65 and 80 years old with acute or convalescent COVID-19. The CDR3 has the sequence CASSEIFRDQPQHF. The nucleotides read TGTGCCAGCAGTGAAATTTTCCGAGATCAGCCCCAGCATTTT.